The 5 T cell receptor beta chains below come from one sample, sequenced in a study of a mutant IDH1 vaccine in newly diagnosed glioma. TCRdb's table, derived via immunoSEQ multiplex PCR, lists solely in-frame clones and lacks some. There are some 80,000 clones in the sample; 85% to 90% occur only once, and around 0.77% lies in the top ten. These receptors' targets are unknown. Time point noted: week 23, last vaccination. Vaccinated patients received 300 ug of mutant IDH1 20-mer peptide per dose, with topical imiquimod. Specimen: PBMCs, collected from a glioma patient whose treatment included an IDH1 peptide vaccine. The source is a woman aged 45-65 years with glioma.

The chain couples TRBV29-1 to TRBJ1-3, with TRBD1 identical over 7 bases. Germline values: CDR1 SQVTM, CDR2 ANQGSEA. Unmatched junction bases numbered 6, after V lost 6 bases and J lost 4 bases. The CDR3 has 13 amino acids. The DNA for the CDR3 is TGCAGCGTCGCACAGGGGCGAGGAAACACCATATATTTT. This codes for CSVAQGRGNTIYF.

V is TRBV6-5 and J is TRBJ2-2, with 13 bases matching TRBD2. V shed 4 bases, J shed 7 bases, and the junction held 6 bases outside the gene matches. This CDR3 region has 16 residues. Germline loops: CDR1 MNHEY, CDR2 SVGAGI. For the CDR3, the DNA is TGTGCCAGCAGTTCCGGACTAGCGGGAGAGGTCGGGGAGCTGTTTTTT. Its translation: CASSSGLAGEVGELFF.

This clone was recorded only once. The V call is TRBV6-6, the J call TRBJ2-2; 12 bases match TRBD2. With V trimmed by 5 bases and J by 6 bases, 4 bases remained unmatched. This CDR3 contains 15 residues. The V gene's germline CDR1 is MNHNY and CDR2 SVGAGI (reference sequence). CDR3 region: CASSTPSGRAGELFF. The CDR3 DNA sequence: TGTGCCAGCAGTACCCCTAGCGGGAGGGCCGGGGAGCTGTTTTTT.

The chain links TRBV30 to TRBJ1-5, with TRBD1 as a possible D gene (6 bases). The ends were cut back, 0 bases at V and 5 bases at J, with 11 bases in the middle. Germline lookup yields CDR1 GTSNPN and CDR2 SVGIG (reference sequence). The length of the CDR3 is 14 residues. For the CDR3, the DNA is TGTGCCTGGAGTGTGGGGGCAGGGGATCAGCCCCAGCATTTT. Translating it yields CAWSVGAGDQPQHF.

V usage is TRBV5-1 and J usage is TRBJ2-5, with D uncertain. The CDR3 length is 12 residues. The germline V gene encodes CDR1 SGHRS and CDR2 YFSETQ. Trimming removed 3 bases from V and 0 bases from J, with 3 bases in between. The CDR3 is CASSWDQETQYF. CDR3 sequence (DNA): TGCGCCAGCAGCTGGGACCAAGAGACCCAGTACTTC.